These T cell receptor beta chains were read from a single sample in a study of T cells after yellow fever vaccination. A single record per CDR3 protein comes from TCRdb applying MiXCR to the 5' RACE reads. The sample lists tens of thousands of distinct CDR3 sequences, just under 8% occurring once. The source was CD8+ T cells sorted from PBMCs, collected on the day of the yellow fever booster vaccination. These receptors were taken from a young man who received the YFV17D yellow fever vaccine. Both conserved end residues are part of each CDR3. A D gene is named only where the DNA matches it firmly. For some rows the clone size is stated as once, few or many, or as a class when expanded; others skip it.

V	D	size	J	DNA	CDR3
TRBV28	NA	NA	TRBJ2-3	TGTGCCAGCAGCCCTAGGGGACTGCTTACAGATACGCAGTATTTT	CASSPRGLLTDTQYF
TRBV4-3	NA	many	TRBJ2-3	TGCGCCAGCAGCCAAGAAATTGAAAGCACAGATACGCAGTATTTT	CASSQEIESTDTQYF
TRBV18	TRBD2	few	TRBJ2-7	TGTGCCAGCTCACCACCTCTGGGACTAGCGGGTACGGAGCAGTACTTC	CASSPPLGLAGTEQYF
TRBV7-2	NA	few	TRBJ2-7	TGTGCCAGCAGCCCACAGCCGGACGGAACCTACGAGCAGTACTTC	CASSPQPDGTYEQYF
TRBV10-3	TRBD1	few	TRBJ1-2	TGTGCCATCAGTGAGTCATGGGCAGGGGGCTCAATCTATGGCTACACCTTC	CAISESWAGGSIYGYTF
TRBV29-1	TRBD2	few	TRBJ2-3	TGCAGCGTTGAAGCCGGGACTAGTGGTTGGAGCACGCAGTATTTT	CSVEAGTSGWSTQYF
TRBV29-1	TRBD1	many	TRBJ2-6	TGCAGCGTGACAGGGTTCTCTGGGGCCAACGTCCTGACTTTC	CSVTGFSGANVLTF
TRBV6-1	NA	once	TRBJ2-6	TGTGCTAGCAGTGACAGGCTGGAAGGGGCCAACGTCCTGACTTTC	CASSDRLEGANVLTF
TRBV6-5	NA	few	TRBJ2-5	TGTGCCAGCAGTTACCCCGGGACTGCCCCCGAGTACCAAGAGACCCAGTACTTC	CASSYPGTAPEYQETQYF
TRBV7-7	TRBD2	few	TRBJ2-1	TGTGCCAGCAGCCGTATACCGGGACTAGCGGTGGAAGGGAATGAGCAGTTCTTC	CASSRIPGLAVEGNEQFF
TRBV20-1	TRBD2	few	TRBJ2-1	TGCAGTGCTGGCGGGCTAGCGGGACTTCCGGAGCAGTTCTTC	CSAGGLAGLPEQFF
TRBV6-5	NA	many	TRBJ2-1	TGTGCCAGCAGTTACGATACTTACAATGAGCAGTTCTTC	CASSYDTYNEQFF
TRBV7-8	TRBD2	few	TRBJ2-3	TGTGCCAGCAGCTTAGGGACTAGCGGCACAGATACGCAGTATTTT	CASSLGTSGTDTQYF
TRBV5-1	TRBD2	few	TRBJ2-7	TGCGCCAGCAGCTTGCAAGGGGAGGGCGACGAGCAGTACTTC	CASSLQGEGDEQYF
TRBV5-6	TRBD2	many	TRBJ2-7	TGTGCCAGCAGCTTCCTAGCGGGAGGATACGAGCAGTACTTC	CASSFLAGGYEQYF
TRBV10-1	NA	few	TRBJ2-7	TGCGCCAGCAGCCAGTATCGAGGGGGTTACGAGCAGTACTTC	CASSQYRGGYEQYF
TRBV4-3	NA	few	TRBJ2-2	TGCGCCAGCAGCCAAGATTGGGCCGGGGAGCTGTTTTTT	CASSQDWAGELFF
TRBV7-9	NA	many	TRBJ2-1	TGTGCCAGCAGCGCTCCCGGGACGAGCCACAATGAGCAGTTCTTC	CASSAPGTSHNEQFF
TRBV7-8	NA	many	TRBJ2-1	TGTGCCAGCTTGGCATACAATGAGCAGTTCTTC	CASLAYNEQFF
TRBV27	TRBD1	many	TRBJ2-7	TGTGCCAGCAGTTTAGCACAGGGGGCTTACGAGCAGTACTTC	CASSLAQGAYEQYF
TRBV11-2	NA	many	TRBJ1-1	TGTGCCAGCGCCCCAGGAGGGGCGGCCACTGAAGCTTTCTTT	CASAPGGAATEAFF
TRBV15	NA	NA	TRBJ2-2	TGTGCCACCAGCAGAGGGATGCACACCGGGGAGCTGTTTTTT	CATSRGMHTGELFF
TRBV18	TRBD2	NA	TRBJ2-1	TGTGCCAGCTCACCAGGGACTAGTGTCGATGAGCAGTTCTTC	CASSPGTSVDEQFF
TRBV25-1	TRBD1	few	TRBJ2-5	TGTGCCAGCAGGGGCGGACAGGGGGCTCTCGAGACCCAGTACTTC	CASRGGQGALETQYF
TRBV27	TRBD2	few	TRBJ2-7	TGTGCCAGCAGTCCCCTTAGCGGGAGATACGAGCAGTACTTC	CASSPLSGRYEQYF
TRBV5-1	NA	few	TRBJ2-2	TGCGCCAGCAGCTACAGTACCGGGGAGCTGTTTTTT	CASSYSTGELFF